This record concerns one T cell receptor beta chain sequence. Its antigen is unknown. This CDR3 spans 13 amino acids. The V end lost 6 bases, the J end lost 3 bases, and 11 bases lay between the germline ends. These data come from a study of T cell responses to AZD1222 COVID-19 vaccine. TCRdb's copy holds only in-frame clones and misses some; the assay was immunoSEQ multiplex PCR. The sample has about 130,000 clones; about 89% are singletons. Overall study results and limits: Once two AZD1222 doses were given, Spike-specific TCR breadth and depth went up.

The sequence came from an adult in good health. Sequencing used peripheral blood, obtained on day 0 of AZD1222 vaccination. V usage is TRBV12-3 or TRBV12-4 and J usage is TRBJ1-1, with no clear D. The CDR3 here is CASSHRTYTEAFF. CDR3 nucleotides: TGTGCCAGCAGCCATAGGACTTACACTGAAGCTTTCTTT.